This passage covers 12 T cell receptor beta chains from one sample sequenced in a study of cytomegalovirus exposure and HLA in healthy donors. The PCR ran on 60 Vbeta and 13 Jbeta primers. Method: immunoSEQ multiplex PCR; TCRdb's copy keeps in-frame clones and lacks some. The data hold approximately 120,000 clones, with roughly 63% observed a single time. The sequenced sample consisted of PBMCs. The source is a woman aged 65 to 85 in good health and CMV-seropositive.

The chain employs TRBV5-1 and TRBJ1-4; a weak D match, TRBD1 (6 bases). Germline CDR1 SGHRS, CDR2 YFSETQ. V lost 2 bases and J 8 bases, leaving 13 bases between the germline ends. The CDR3 contains 14 residues. This CDR3 reads CASSFRQAEEKLFF. DNA of the CDR3: TGCGCCAGCAGCTTCCGACAGGCGGAGGAAAAACTGTTTTTT.

V is TRBV2 and J is TRBJ2-5; D is perhaps TRBD1 (5 bases). Germline V gene lookup returns CDR1 SNHLY and CDR2 FYNNEI. The CDR3 consists of 11 residues. The V gene lost 7 bases and the J gene lost 5 bases, with 8 bases spanning the gap. The DNA of the CDR3 is TGTGCCAGCACAGGGTACGAGACCCAGTACTTC. Its translation: CASTGYETQYF.

The chain combines TRBV19 with TRBJ1-5; D might be TRBD1 (5 bases). The CDR3 extends over 15 amino acids. Trimming pared 7 bases from V and 3 bases from J, leaving 16 bases between. The germline V gene has CDR1 LNHDA and CDR2 SQIVND (reference sequence). The CDR3 DNA follows: TGTGCCAGTACCGCCCGCGGGGCGTTCAATCAGCCCCAGCATTTT. It translates to CASTARGAFNQPQHF.

This clone was picked up a small number of times. J is TRBJ2-1 and V is TRBV7-9; D is perhaps TRBD2 (6 bases). This CDR3 is built from 15 residues. Germline loops: CDR1 SEHNR, CDR2 FQNEAQ (reference sequence). V was trimmed by 0 bases and J by 6 bases, leaving 12 bases between them. CDR3 in DNA: TGTGCCAGCAGCTTAGCACCGGGGACTTCCAATGAGCAGTTCTTC. This sequence encodes CASSLAPGTSNEQFF.

This clone was observed a few times. The gene calls are TRBV7-2 and TRBJ1-2, with a possible D match to TRBD1 (5 bases). The CDR3 is 15 amino acids. Looked up from germline, CDR1 is SGHTA and CDR2 is FQGNSA. The V end lost 3 bases, the J end lost 2 bases, and 13 bases lay between the germline ends. The CDR3 DNA follows: TGTGCCAGCAGCTTCACTCAGACAGCAAACTATGGCTACACCTTC. Protein sequence: CASSFTQTANYGYTF.

The chain employs TRBV6-5 and TRBJ1-2, with D maybe TRBD1 (6 bases). Germline values: CDR1 MNHEY, CDR2 SVGAGI. V was trimmed by 6 bases and J by 6 bases, leaving 20 bases between them. This CDR3 spans 15 amino acids. CDR3 coding DNA: TGTGCCAGCAGCCAGTCCGGGACACCTTTTAATGGCTACACCTTC. This codes for CASSQSGTPFNGYTF.

V gene TRBV12-5 combines with J gene TRBJ2-3, with 11 bases aligning to TRBD1. V trimming: 6 bases; J trimming: 6 bases; junction bases outside the gene matches: 5. Germline CDR1 reads LGHNT; CDR2 reads FRNRAP. This CDR3 has 14 residues. CDR3 protein: CASGQGTGGDTQYF. The CDR3, as DNA: TGTGCTAGTGGCCAAGGGACAGGGGGGGATACGCAGTATTTT.

The chain is built from TRBV19 and TRBJ1-1; 7 bases line up with TRBD1. V shed 4 bases and J 0 bases; nucleotides not matched to a gene: 14. Germline CDR1 is LNHDA and CDR2 is SQIVND (reference sequence). This CDR3 is built from 18 residues. CDR3 protein: CASSTPSGTVRMNTEAFF. The CDR3 DNA follows: TGTGCCAGTAGTACCCCGTCAGGGACAGTCAGAATGAACACTGAAGCTTTCTTT.

The V call is TRBV7-3, the J call TRBJ2-3; the D gene is possibly TRBD2 (6 bases). The CDR3 is 15 amino acids. Germline CDR1 reads SGHTA; CDR2 reads FQGTGA. The germline V and J ends were trimmed by 5 bases and 0 bases, with 12 bases remaining between them. Here the CDR3 reads CASSEGLASTDTQYF. The CDR3 DNA reads as TGTGCCAGCAGCGAGGGACTGGCAAGCACAGATACGCAGTATTTT.

V and J are TRBV5-1 and TRBJ1-6, with D possibly being TRBD1 (6 bases). Germline CDR1 is SGHRS and CDR2 is YFSETQ. V lost 0 bases, J lost 5 bases, and 15 bases lay in between. There are 17 residues in the CDR3. The CDR3 DNA reads TGCGCCAGCAGCTTGGCCGGGGGGGGCTGGAATAATTCACCCCTCCACTTT. It yields the protein CASSLAGGGWNNSPLHF.

The table lists this clone with a few counts. The gene calls are TRBV7-8 and TRBJ2-3; 8 nucleotides match TRBD2. Germline CDR1 reads SGHVS; CDR2 reads FQNEAQ. J gave up 2 bases and V 3 bases, and 7 bases lay outside the gene matches. CDR3 length: 16 amino acids. CDR3 nucleotides: TGTGCCAGCAGCTTTTTACGGGGGGGTATCACAGATACGCAGTATTTT. This gives the protein CASSFLRGGITDTQYF. Drawing the rest from reference TRBV7-8 and TRBJ2-3, the complete variable domain is GAGVSQSPRYKVAKRGQDVALRCDPISGHVSLFWYQQALGQGPEFLTYFQNEAQLDKSGLPSDRFFAERPEGSVSTLKIQRTQQEDSAVYLCASSFLRGGITDTQYFGPGTRLTVL.

V and J are TRBV7-2 and TRBJ1-4; D not resolved. Trimming left V 5 bases short and J 6 bases short, with 10 bases between. The germline gives CDR1 SGHTA, CDR2 FQGNSA. The CDR3 extends over 13 amino acids. The CDR3 sequence: CASSRPGDEKLFF. For the CDR3, the DNA is TGTGCCAGCAGCCGCCCTGGAGATGAAAAACTGTTTTTT.